This TCR beta chain was obtained from a study of regulatory T cells in long-lasting Graves disease. CDR3 regions were amplified by Arm-PCR using iRepertoire HTBI primers to build TCR beta libraries. One entry per CDR3 protein, called by TCRdb with MiXCR from the multiplex PCR reads. The sample shows some 300,000 distinct CDR3 sequences, 22% of them seen only once. The time point is: persistent/refractory GD, antithyroid drugs over 5 years with positive TRAb. Construction of the TCR library relied on RNA isolated from PBMCs. Study results and limitations: Persistent disease samples used TRBV28, TRBJ1-2 and TRBJ2-5 preferentially.

Points on this clonotype: Its antigen is not identified.

After removal of 1 base from V and 6 bases from J, the junction contained 9 bases not matched to a gene. The CDR3 extends over 15 amino acids. Germline CDR1 and CDR2: SEHNR and FQNEAQ (reference sequence). The rearrangement links TRBV7-9 to TRBJ2-7, with 7 bases matching TRBD1. The sequence was collected from a female donor with Graves disease. The sequences come from peripheral blood mononuclear cells (PBMCs), collected when the disease was refractory, from a patient treated with antithyroid drugs. The CDR3 DNA is TGTGCCAGCAGCTTAGTACGTGCCTCAGGGGGCGAGCAGTACTTC. Its protein product is CASSLVRASGGEQYF.